This T cell receptor beta chain emerged from a study of sequential checkpoint blockade in melanoma (dated by TCRdb to between 2018 and 2021). Looking at the study overall: Patients were assigned by 1:1 randomization to either first-line nivolumab followed by ipilimumab (arm A) or ipilimumab followed by nivolumab (arm B). Maintenance nivolumab was given following each of the two trial sequences. DNA from over 80 pretreatment melanoma tumor samples was subjected to TCRbeta immunosequencing. For more than 20 patients, matched tumor biopsies were obtained before treatment and at week 13, following single-agent nivolumab (arm A) or ipilimumab (arm B). Approximately 79% of the matched pre- and post-treatment tumor biopsy pairs came from the same lesion.

The paper's findings and limits, for the study overall: In the nivolumab-first arm (arm A), an association was found between pretreatment tumor TIL clonality and response (P = .04). Small sample sizes and reduced statistical power limited the within-arm analyses of tumor T-cell fraction. Tumor T-cell fraction and clonality were found to correlate with PD-L1 staining and CD8+ T-cell counts but not with mutational load. Larger, independent patient cohorts are needed to validate the response-prediction model that combines TCR metrics and mutation burden. Patients with increases in tumor T-cell fraction and clonality by week 13 were approximately 30 times more likely to achieve clinical benefit.

TCRbeta CDR3 regions were immunosequenced from genomic DNA with the immunoSEQ Assay. Before high-throughput sequencing, genomic DNA was amplified using bias-controlled multiplex PCR. Turning to the authors' computational methods: To quantify the absolute abundance of each unique TCRbeta CDR3 region, the sequences were collapsed and filtered. Clonality was defined as 1 minus Pielou's evenness and was calculated using productive rearrangements only. Tumor T-cell fraction was computed by normalizing TCRbeta template counts to usable DNA, estimated from several housekeeping genes. Clones with significantly greater frequencies in on-treatment versus baseline samples were identified using a previously published method. TCRdb's version of the immuneACCESS table is confined to in-frame rearrangements and falls short of the full clone set. An unresolved V gene accounts for under half of the shortfall where checked; the remainder is of unknown origin. V and J calls and clone size are copied from that table; D and trimming were computed from the DNA. Recorded for this sample are fewer than 5,500 clones; approximately 19% of them occurred a single time. The ten biggest clones cover 8.6% of the sample.

The treatment or condition label here, explained by the study, means: randomized to nivolumab then ipilimumab (arm A) or the reverse (arm B). No trial patient had received prior DNA-damaging chemotherapy. CheckMate 064, a randomized, open-label phase II trial of sequential checkpoint blockade, was the source of the samples, all of which came from patients with melanoma. Tumor TCR sequencing used genomic DNA from formalin-fixed paraffin-embedded (FFPE) tissue samples. This clone is labeled large (0.1 to 1%). Its antigen remains unidentified. No base qualities exist here, and no much larger clone lies one base off it. Other DNA sequences from this sample encode an identical CDR3 as well. The input for sequencing was tumor tissue (inferred from file names), taken from a patient given nivolumab and ipilimumab in sequence. The sequence was obtained from a human donor with melanoma.

The CDR3 reads as follows: CASSLTPSYNEQFF. The DNA is as follows: TGTGCCAGCAGCTTAACCCCTAGTTACAATGAGCAGTTCTTC. The chain links TRBV11-3 with TRBJ2-1, with the D gene not confidently named. V was cut back by 2 bases and J by 4 bases, leaving a gap of 9 bases between them. The CDR3 runs 14 amino acids, cysteine and phenylalanine included. The CDR3 DNA has 42 bases and is translated from base 1. Based on the germline V gene, the CDR1 and CDR2 sequences are SGHNT and YENEEA. Reference TRBV11-3 and TRBJ2-1 proteins supply the regions before and after the CDR3; the full variable domain is: EAGVVQSPRYKIIEKKQPVAFWCNPISGHNTLYWYLQNLGQGPELLIRYENEEAVDDSQLPKDRFSAERLKGVDSTLKIQPAELGDSAVYLCASSLTPSYNEQFFGPGTRLTVL.